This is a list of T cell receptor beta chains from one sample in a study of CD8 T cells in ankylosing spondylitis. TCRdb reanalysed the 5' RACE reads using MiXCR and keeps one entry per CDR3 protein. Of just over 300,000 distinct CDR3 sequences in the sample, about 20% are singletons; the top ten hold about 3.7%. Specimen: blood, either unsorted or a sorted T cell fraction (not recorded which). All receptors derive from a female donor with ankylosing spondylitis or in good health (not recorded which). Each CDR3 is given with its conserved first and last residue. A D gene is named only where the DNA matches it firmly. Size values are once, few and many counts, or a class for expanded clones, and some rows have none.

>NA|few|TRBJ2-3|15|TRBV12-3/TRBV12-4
TGTGCCAGCAGTTTTGGGACTCCCTACACAGATACGCAGTATTTT
CASSFGTPYTDTQYF
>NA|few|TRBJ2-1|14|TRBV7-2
TGTGCCAGCAGCTTCGGACCCCTAGGGAATGAGCAGTTCTTC
CASSFGPLGNEQFF
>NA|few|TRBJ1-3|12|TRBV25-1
TGTGCCAGCACCGGGACTGGAAACACCATATATTTT
CASTGTGNTIYF
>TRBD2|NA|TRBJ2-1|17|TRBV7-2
TGTGCCAGCAGCTTTTTGTTGGGGAGGGCTAGTCGGGATGAGCAGTTCTTC
CASSFLLGRASRDEQFF
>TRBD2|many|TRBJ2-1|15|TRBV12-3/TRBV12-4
TGTGCCAGCAGCTCCGGACTAGCGGGTTTTAATGAGCAGTTCTTC
CASSSGLAGFNEQFF
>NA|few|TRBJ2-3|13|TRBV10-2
TGCGCCAGCAGTCTTAGGGCCCCAGATACGCAGTATTTT
CASSLRAPDTQYF
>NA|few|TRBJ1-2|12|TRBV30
TGTGCCTGGGCTCCTGGAGGGACCGGCTACACCTTC
CAWAPGGTGYTF
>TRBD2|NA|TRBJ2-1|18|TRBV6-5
TGTGCCAGCAGTTACGAGCGGGACTACCTATGGGGGGAAAATGAGCAGTTCTTC
CASSYERDYLWGENEQFF
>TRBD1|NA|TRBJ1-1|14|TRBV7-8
TGTGCCAGCAGCTTAGCGGGACAGGGGATAGTAGCTTTCTTT
CASSLAGQGIVAFF
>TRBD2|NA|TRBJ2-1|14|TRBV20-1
TGCAGTGCTCCCCGGGAGGCTACCTACAATGAGCAGTTCTTC
CSAPREATYNEQFF
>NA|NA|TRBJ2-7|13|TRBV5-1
TGCGCCAGCAGCTTGGTTAACCCTCGCGAGCAGTACTTC
CASSLVNPREQYF
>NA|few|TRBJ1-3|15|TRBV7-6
TGTGCCAGCAGCTCCGGGACCTCCTCTGGAAACACCATATATTTT
CASSSGTSSGNTIYF
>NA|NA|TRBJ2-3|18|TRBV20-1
TGCAGTGCTAGTTCCCCTGACAGGAGAATTGAGATCACAGATACGCAGTATTTT
CSASSPDRRIEITDTQYF
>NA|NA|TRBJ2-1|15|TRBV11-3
TGTGCCAGCAGCTTAGAAGAGCGCGACTACAATGAGCAGTTCTTC
CASSLEERDYNEQFF
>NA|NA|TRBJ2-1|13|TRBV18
TGTGCCAGCTCACCACCGTCCCTCAATGAGCAGTTCTTC
CASSPPSLNEQFF
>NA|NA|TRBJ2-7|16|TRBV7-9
TGTGCCAGCAGCTTATTGGTGACAGCTCCAAGGAACGAGCAGTACTTC
CASSLLVTAPRNEQYF
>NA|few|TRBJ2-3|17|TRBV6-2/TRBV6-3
TGTGCCAGCAGTTGGGCGGCGACAGGCCGAATTCCGAATACGCAGTATTTT
CASSWAATGRIPNTQYF
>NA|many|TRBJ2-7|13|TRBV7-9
TGTGCCAGCAGCGGTGACACGTCCTACGAGCAGTACTTC
CASSGDTSYEQYF
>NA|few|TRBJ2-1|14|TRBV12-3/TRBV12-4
TGTGCCAGCAGTTTGAACCAGGCCTCAGTAGAGCAGTTCTTC
CASSLNQASVEQFF
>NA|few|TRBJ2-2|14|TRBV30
TGTGCCTGGAAGGGACGGCGGTACACCGGGGAGCTGTTTTTT
CAWKGRRYTGELFF
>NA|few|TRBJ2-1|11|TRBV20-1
TGCAGTGCTAGAGCGGGCAATGAGCAGTTCTTC
CSARAGNEQFF
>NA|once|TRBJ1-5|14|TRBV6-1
TGTGCCAGCAGTGATACCCAGGTGAATCAGCCCCAGCATTTT
CASSDTQVNQPQHF
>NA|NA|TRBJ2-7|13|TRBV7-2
TGTGCCAGCAGCTTAGCGAAGAGGGACGAGCAGTACTTC
CASSLAKRDEQYF
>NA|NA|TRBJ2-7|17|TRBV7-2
TGTGCCAGCAGCTTAGGGGGGGACTGGCGTAGGATTTACGAGCAGTACTTC
CASSLGGDWRRIYEQYF
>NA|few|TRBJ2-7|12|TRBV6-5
TGTGCCAGCGGGACCCCCTCGTACGAGCAGTACTTC
CASGTPSYEQYF
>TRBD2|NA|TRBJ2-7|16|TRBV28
TGTGCCAGCAGCCGTGTAGCGGGAGTATCGCAAGACGAGCAGTACTTC
CASSRVAGVSQDEQYF
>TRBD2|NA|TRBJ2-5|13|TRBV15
TGTGCCATCCGAGCGGGAGGGATGGAGACCCAGTACTTC
CAIRAGGMETQYF
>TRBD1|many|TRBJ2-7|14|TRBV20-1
TGCAGTGCTAGAGCCGGACAGGAGATATACGAGCAGTACTTC
CSARAGQEIYEQYF
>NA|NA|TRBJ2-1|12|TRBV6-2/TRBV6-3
TGTGCCAGCAGTCCGCAACTGGGTGAGCAGTTCTTC
CASSPQLGEQFF
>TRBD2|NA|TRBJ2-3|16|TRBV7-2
TGTGCCAGCAGCTCCCTACGTACGGGAGGGATAGATACGCAGTATTTT
CASSSLRTGGIDTQYF
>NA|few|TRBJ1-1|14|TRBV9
TGTGCCAGCAGGGTGGGCCCGGCGAACACTGAAGCTTTCTTT
CASRVGPANTEAFF
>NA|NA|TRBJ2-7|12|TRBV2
TGTGCCAGCGGAAGAACTGGTTACGAGCAGTACTTC
CASGRTGYEQYF
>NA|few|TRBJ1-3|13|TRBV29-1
TGCAGCGTCTCCCTCAGCTCTGGAAACACCATATATTTT
CSVSLSSGNTIYF
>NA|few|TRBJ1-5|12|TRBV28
TGTGCCAGCGTGGACCCAAATCAGCCCCAGCATTTT
CASVDPNQPQHF
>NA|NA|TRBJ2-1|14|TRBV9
TGTGCCAGCAGCCCAAGGGGGGGTGGGAATGAGCAGTTCTTC
CASSPRGGGNEQFF
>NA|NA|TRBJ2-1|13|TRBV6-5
TGTGCCAGCAGTTACCCCTCGGGGAATGAGCAGTTCTTC
CASSYPSGNEQFF
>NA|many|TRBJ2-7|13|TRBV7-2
TGTGCCAGCAGCCCCACCCGGTCCTACGAGCAGTACTTC
CASSPTRSYEQYF
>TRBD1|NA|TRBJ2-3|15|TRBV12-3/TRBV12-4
TGTGCCAGCAGTCTGACAGGGGATCCCACAGATACGCAGTATTTT
CASSLTGDPTDTQYF
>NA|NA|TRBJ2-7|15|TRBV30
TGTGCCTGGAGTGCAAGGGGACCTAGACTCTACGAGCAGTACTTC
CAWSARGPRLYEQYF
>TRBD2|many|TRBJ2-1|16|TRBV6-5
TGTGCCAGCAGTTCCACCGGGACTAGCGGACACAATGAGCAGTTCTTC
CASSSTGTSGHNEQFF
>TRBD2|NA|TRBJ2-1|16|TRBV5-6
TGTGCCAGCAGCTGGACGGGGCTAGCGGGATACAATGAGCAGTTCTTC
CASSWTGLAGYNEQFF
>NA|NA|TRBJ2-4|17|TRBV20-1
TGCAGTGCTAGCAGACTTCACTGGGAGAGGGCCAAAAACATTCAGTACTTC
CSASRLHWERAKNIQYF
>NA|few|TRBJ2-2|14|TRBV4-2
TGTGCCAGCAGCCATCTAACTACTACCGGGGAGCTGTTTTTT
CASSHLTTTGELFF
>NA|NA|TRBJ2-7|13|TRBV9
TGTGCCAGCAGCCGAGAAGTAGCGGATGAGCAGTACTTC
CASSREVADEQYF
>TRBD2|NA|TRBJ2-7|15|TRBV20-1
TGCAGTGCTACCCAACTAGCGGGAGTTGGTTACGAGCAGTACTTC
CSATQLAGVGYEQYF
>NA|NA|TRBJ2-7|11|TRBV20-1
TGCAGTGCCACTCCATCCTACGAGCAGTACTTC
CSATPSYEQYF
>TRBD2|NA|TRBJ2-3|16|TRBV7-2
TGTGCCAGCAGCCCCAGACTAGCGGGAGGGGCAGATACGCAGTATTTT
CASSPRLAGGADTQYF
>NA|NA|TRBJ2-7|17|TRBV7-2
TGTGCCAGCAGCTCCTTCTGGGGGGGACAGGTCTCCTACGAGCAGTACTTC
CASSSFWGGQVSYEQYF
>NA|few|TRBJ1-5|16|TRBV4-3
TGCGCCAGCAGCCAAGTTCTGCAGGGACCTTATCAGCCCCAGCATTTT
CASSQVLQGPYQPQHF
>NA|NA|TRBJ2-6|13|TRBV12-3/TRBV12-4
TGTGCCAGCAGGCCAGGCGGGGCCAACGTCCTGACTTTC
CASRPGGANVLTF
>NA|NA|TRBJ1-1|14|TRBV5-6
TGTGCCAGCAGCGGTCGGGCCCGGGGAACTGAAGCTTTCTTT
CASSGRARGTEAFF
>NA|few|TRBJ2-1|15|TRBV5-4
TGTGCCAGCAGCGGACACCGGGACCGGTGGGCTGAGCAGTTCTTC
CASSGHRDRWAEQFF
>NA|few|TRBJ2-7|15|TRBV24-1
TGTGCCACCAGTGATCCCCGAGACAAGAGCTACGAGCAGTACTTC
CATSDPRDKSYEQYF
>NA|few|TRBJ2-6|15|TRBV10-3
TGTGCCACCGCACGTGGGGAGTCTGGGGCCAACGTCCTGACTTTC
CATARGESGANVLTF